These T cell receptor beta chains were read from a single sample in a study of blood T cell repertoires in COVID-19. Using immunoSEQ multiplex PCR, the repertoire was profiled, and TCRdb retains in-frame clones only, with some absent. The data contain just under 250,000 clones, around 89% of them singletons. Sequencing was performed on PBMCs or T cells enriched from blood (not recorded which). The receptors derive from a woman between 25 and 40 years old who had recovered from COVID-19. CDR3s include the opening cysteine and the closing phenylalanine or tryptophan.

v_gene,CDR3aa
TRBV3-1/TRBV3-2,CASSQVPRTGVSGYTF
TRBV19,CASSKQGLGNQPQHF
TRBV24-1,CATSDQPGQGNQPQHF
TRBV6-4,CASSDTLRGHPQNGYTF
TRBV5-6,CASSHRSTYGYTF
TRBV18,CASSPPWRTSGAYEQYF
TRBV19,CASSIGTQGYEQYF
TRBV4-3,CASSQGQGFSDGYTF
TRBV25-1,CASSEWTGGPPGELFF
TRBV24-1,CATSDPPGQGKDGYTF
TRBV28,CASRYREYGQPQHF
TRBV7-9,CASSFGTGLVNEQFF
TRBV4-1,CASSQRERYEQYF
TRBV10-3,CAISESPQGQVNTEAFF
TRBV28,CASSSAGTQQFF
TRBV3-1/TRBV3-2,CASSQDITGSETQYF
TRBV24-1,CATSGTGGQYGYTF
TRBV28,CASSLGGVNQPQHF